The clone carrying this T cell receptor beta chain has a handful of counts. This entry is derived from a study of regulatory T cells in long-lasting Graves disease. TCR beta libraries were built with iRepertoire HTBI primers and Arm-PCR of CDR3 regions. TCRdb ran MiXCR on the multiplex PCR reads and lists one entry per CDR3 protein. This table has 350,000 to 450,000 distinct CDR3 sequences, over 15% appearing once. V lost 1 base and J 6 bases, leaving 6 bases between the germline ends. Germline V lookup: CDR1 ENHRY, CDR2 SYGVKD. This CDR3 is 13 amino acids long. Time point indicated: newly diagnosed GD, antithyroid drugs for less than 3 months. With RNA extracted from PBMCs as input, the TCR library was made. These same data were also listed under a study on T cells in Graves' hyperthyroidism and ophthalmopathy. As that study records: Carried out on the TCR CDR3, a first-round RT-PCR used the HTBI primer set. Most clonotypes expanded in the thyroid (above 0.001) were also present in blood.

Sequenced material: peripheral blood mononuclear cells (PBMCs), taken at new diagnosis, from a patient treated with antithyroid drugs. This sequence was found in a man between 35 and 55 years old with Graves disease. The chain joins TRBV10-3 to TRBJ1-4; the D is unclear. The CDR3 protein is CAISELKDEKLFF. The CDR3 DNA follows: TGTGCCATCAGTGAGTTAAAGGATGAAAAACTGTTTTTT.